This entry lists 22 T cell receptor beta chains sequenced from one sample in a study of control samples from healthy donors and cancer patients. Only in-frame clones appear in the TCRdb table, and some are missing; sequencing was by immunoSEQ multiplex PCR. The sample lists about 63,000 clones; 65% to 90% were seen once. Sample: blood. Receptors originate from a middle-aged man in good health.

In its sample, this clone was seen a few times. The chain has TRBV19 and TRBJ1-1; tentative D call: TRBD1 (5 bases). Germline loops: CDR1 LNHDA, CDR2 SQIVND (reference sequence). CDR3 length: 14 amino acids. The germline V and J ends were trimmed by 4 bases and 7 bases, with 16 bases remaining between them. CDR3 in DNA: TGTGCCAGTAGTAACAGGCTACCTCAAAGTGAAGCTTTCTTT. Translated: CASSNRLPQSEAFF.

The chain uses TRBV6-6 and TRBJ1-4; 7 nucleotides match TRBD1. This CDR3 is 16 amino acids long. Per germline, CDR1 MNHNY and CDR2 SVGAGI (reference sequence). V was clipped by 2 bases and J by 10 bases; unmatched bases: 13. The CDR3, as DNA: TGTGCCAGCAGTTACCCTACAGGGGAAGCAATGGGAAAACTGTTTTTT. The encoded protein is CASSYPTGEAMGKLFF.

V and J are TRBV11-2 and TRBJ1-1, with D unclear. V was cut by 3 bases and J by 3 bases, with 8 bases left in between. The CDR3 runs to 13 residues. In germline, CDR1 is SGHAT, CDR2 FQNNGV. The CDR3 region has the DNA TGTGCCAGCAGCTTTGGAGGGTACACTGAAGCTTTCTTT. Its protein product is CASSFGGYTEAFF.

CDR3 bases: TGTGCCAGCACCTTGGATCCTCGGCGTGGCTACACCTTC. Its translation is CASTLDPRRGYTF. V usage is TRBV12-3 or TRBV12-4 and J usage is TRBJ1-2; D ambiguous. The length of the CDR3 is 13 residues. The V end was cut by 7 bases, the J end by 7 bases, with 16 bases between.

This rearrangement joins TRBV5-1 to TRBJ2-1, with 10 bases fitting TRBD2. V gave up 5 bases and J gave up 1 base; unmatched junction bases: 3. The germline CDR1 and CDR2 sequences are SGHRS and YFSETQ. The CDR3 runs 15 residues. The CDR3 is CASSLLAGSYNEQFF. Here the CDR3 DNA reads TGCGCCAGCAGTCTACTAGCGGGATCCTACAATGAGCAGTTCTTC.

This sequence joins TRBV4-3 and TRBJ1-2; a possible D gene is TRBD1 (5 bases). Germline values: CDR1 LGHNA, CDR2 YSLEER. This CDR3 comprises 15 residues. The V gene lost 1 base and the J gene lost 5 bases, with 14 bases spanning the gap. The CDR3 loop is CASSQGLGGVYGYTF. As DNA, the CDR3 is TGCGCCAGCAGCCAAGGTCTCGGGGGTGTGTATGGCTACACCTTC.

V gene TRBV29-1 combines with J gene TRBJ2-1, with a weak D call TRBD2 (5 bases). This CDR3 has 14 residues. V was pared by 0 bases and J by 10 bases, with 16 bases between. The germline CDR1 and CDR2 sequences are SQVTM and ANQGSEA. The CDR3 loop reads CSVEDLDSWSEQFF. For the CDR3, the DNA is TGCAGCGTTGAAGATCTGGACTCCTGGTCGGAGCAGTTCTTC.

This clone was counted between two and nine times. The V gene is TRBV2, the J gene TRBJ2-7; D is undetermined. The germline V gene has CDR1 SNHLY and CDR2 FYNNEI. This CDR3 is built from 12 residues. V dropped 0 bases and J dropped 7 bases, with 7 bases sitting between them. The DNA for the CDR3 is TGTGCCAGCAGTGAAGCCGCCAGGGAGCAGTACTTC. Translated: CASSEAAREQYF.

This sequence joins TRBV7-8 and TRBJ2-7; TRBD2 is a possible D gene (5 bases). The CDR3 is made up of 13 amino acids. Trimming left V 5 bases short and J 3 bases short, with 11 bases between. Germline CDR1 SGHVS, CDR2 FQNEAQ. The CDR3: CASSPGVDYEQYF. The CDR3 DNA follows: TGTGCCAGCAGCCCCGGGGTTGACTACGAGCAGTACTTC. Based on the CDR3 plus reference TRBV7-8 and TRBJ2-7, the full variable domain is GAGVSQSPRYKVAKRGQDVALRCDPISGHVSLFWYQQALGQGPEFLTYFQNEAQLDKSGLPSDRFFAERPEGSVSTLKIQRTQQEDSAVYLCASSPGVDYEQYFGPGTRLTVT.

The chain combines TRBV30 with TRBJ2-1; 11 bases fit TRBD2. This CDR3 has 14 residues. Germline V lookup: CDR1 GTSNPN, CDR2 SVGIG (reference sequence). V dropped 4 bases and J dropped 8; count of bases not matched to a gene: 7. DNA for the CDR3: TGTGCCTGGAACCTAGCGGGGGGTGGAGATGAGCAGTTCTTC. This sequence encodes CAWNLAGGGDEQFF.

V is TRBV18 and J is TRBJ2-2; D call uncertain. This CDR3 is built from 14 residues. V lost 3 bases to trimming and J lost 0 bases, with 5 bases between them. Germline CDR1 and CDR2: KGHSH and LQKENI. CDR3 DNA: TGTGCCAGCTCACCGCAGACGAACACCGGGGAGCTGTTTTTT. Translating gives CASSPQTNTGELFF.

V gene TRBV4-1 combines with J gene TRBJ1-1; the D is unclear. From germline, CDR1 is MGHRA and CDR2 YSYEKL. This CDR3 has 14 amino acids. Trimming left V 1 base short and J 1 base short, with 7 bases between. The CDR3 region has the DNA TGCGCCAGCAGCCAAGGTTTACGGAACACTGAAGCTTTCTTT. This sequence encodes CASSQGLRNTEAFF.

V is TRBV30 and J is TRBJ2-3, with 9 positions matching TRBD2. With 4 bases clipped from V and 6 bases from J, the junction kept 8 bases outside the gene matches. CDR1 is GTSNPN and CDR2 is SVGIG in the germline V gene (reference sequence). This CDR3 is 14 amino acids long. The CDR3 is CAWKAAGGYDTQYF. The DNA of the CDR3 is TGTGCCTGGAAGGCGGCGGGAGGGTACGATACGCAGTATTTT.

CDR3 sequence reads: CASSLEQGVNSPLHF. In nucleotides, the CDR3 is TGCGCCAGCAGCTTGGAACAGGGGGTGAATTCACCCCTCCACTTT. The gene calls are TRBV5-1 and TRBJ1-6, with 8 bases that match TRBD1. Trimming took 0 bases from V and 7 from J; bases not matched to a gene: 3. This CDR3 comprises 15 residues. The germline gives CDR1 SGHRS, CDR2 YFSETQ.

This clone was seen once. The V and J genes are TRBV6-2 or TRBV6-3 and TRBJ2-2; TRBD1 matches at 7 bases. Germline lookup yields CDR1 MNHEY and CDR2 SVGEGT. The V gene end was trimmed by 4 bases and the J gene end by 4 bases; junction bases not matched to a gene: 6. The CDR3 has 15 residues. Written as DNA, the CDR3 is TGTGCCAGCAGTTTTACAGGGGCGGGCACCGGGGAGCTGTTTTTT. It codes for CASSFTGAGTGELFF.

The chain uses TRBV7-2 and TRBJ1-5; D is uncertain. The CDR3 contains 14 residues. Germline values: CDR1 SGHTA, CDR2 FQGNSA. Trimming removed 4 bases from V and 4 bases from J, with 11 bases in between. CDR3 protein: CASSSPRRNQPQHF. CDR3 in DNA: TGTGCCAGCAGCTCCCCACGACGGAATCAGCCCCAGCATTTT.

This rearrangement joins TRBV28 to TRBJ1-5; possible D gene TRBD1, 6 bases. The V gene lost 5 bases and the J gene lost 7 bases, with 21 bases spanning the gap. The germline gives CDR1 MDHEN, CDR2 SYDVKM. The CDR3 consists of 16 residues. CDR3 nucleotides: TGTGCCAGCAGTCTCTCGGGGGGGGGCTTAAGGCAGCCCCAGCATTTT. Its protein product is CASSLSGGGLRQPQHF.

The rearrangement uses TRBV3-1 (or the pseudogene TRBV3-2) and TRBJ1-5; maybe TRBD1 (5 bases). Trimming removed 2 bases at V and 5 bases at J, with 19 bases between. The CDR3 has 17 amino acids. CDR1 and CDR2 from the germline V gene are LGHDT and YNNKEL (reference sequence). As DNA, the CDR3 is TGTGCCAGCAGCCAACTAATAGGACACAGGAGACATCAGCCCCAGCATTTT. Encoded protein: CASSQLIGHRRHQPQHF.

This chain links TRBV5-6 with TRBJ2-5, with a tentative D call TRBD2 (5 bases). V was shortened by 0 bases and J by 1 base, with 7 bases between the two germline ends. In germline, CDR1 is SGHDT, CDR2 YYEEEE. The CDR3 contains 14 residues. The CDR3 loop is CASSLERIQETQYF. CDR3 in DNA: TGTGCCAGCAGCTTGGAGCGGATCCAAGAGACCCAGTACTTC.

This rearrangement joins TRBV6-5 to TRBJ2-3; 8 nucleotides line up with TRBD1. Unmatched junction bases numbered 9, after V lost 6 bases and J lost 1 base. This CDR3 spans 16 amino acids. Per germline, CDR1 MNHEY and CDR2 SVGAGI. This CDR3 is CASSYTATGGTDTQYF. The CDR3 coding sequence is TGTGCCAGCAGCTACACCGCGACAGGGGGCACAGATACGCAGTATTTT.

The chain recombines TRBV7-2 with TRBJ1-2; the D is unclear. The CDR3 has 15 amino acids. V lost 4 bases to trimming and J lost 5 bases, with 17 bases between them. CDR1 and CDR2 (germline): SGHTA, FQGNSA. CDR3: CASSSSLTVGYGYTF. DNA for the CDR3: TGTGCCAGCAGCTCATCCCTTACAGTGGGATATGGCTACACCTTC.

This chain links TRBV5-1 with TRBJ2-6; 7 bases map to TRBD1. The V segment lost 2 bases and the J segment 0 bases; nucleotides outside the gene matches: 8. Germline CDR1 SGHRS, CDR2 YFSETQ. There are 18 residues in the CDR3. The CDR3 here is CASSFGWTGSSGANVLTF. The CDR3 DNA follows: TGCGCCAGCAGCTTTGGATGGACAGGAAGCTCTGGGGCCAACGTCCTGACTTTC.